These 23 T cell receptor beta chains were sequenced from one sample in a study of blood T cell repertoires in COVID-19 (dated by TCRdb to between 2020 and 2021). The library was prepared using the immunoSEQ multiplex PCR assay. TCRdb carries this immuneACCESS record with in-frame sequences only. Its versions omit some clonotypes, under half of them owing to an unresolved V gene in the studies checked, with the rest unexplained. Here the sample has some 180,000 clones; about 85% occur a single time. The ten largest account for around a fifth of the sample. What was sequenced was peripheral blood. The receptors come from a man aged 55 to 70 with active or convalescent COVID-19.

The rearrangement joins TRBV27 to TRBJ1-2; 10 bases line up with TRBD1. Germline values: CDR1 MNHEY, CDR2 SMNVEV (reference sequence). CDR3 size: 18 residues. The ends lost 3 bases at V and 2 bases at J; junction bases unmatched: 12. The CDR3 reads CASSFESLGGQGNYGYTF. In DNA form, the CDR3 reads TGTGCCAGCAGTTTTGAGTCTCTGGGGGGACAGGGGAACTATGGCTACACCTTC.

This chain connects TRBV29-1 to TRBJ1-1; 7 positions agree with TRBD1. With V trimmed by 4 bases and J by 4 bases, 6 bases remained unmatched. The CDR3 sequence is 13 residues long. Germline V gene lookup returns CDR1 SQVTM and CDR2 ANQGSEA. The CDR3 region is CSVVEGAVTEAFF. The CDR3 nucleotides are TGCAGCGTTGTTGAGGGGGCGGTCACTGAAGCTTTCTTT.

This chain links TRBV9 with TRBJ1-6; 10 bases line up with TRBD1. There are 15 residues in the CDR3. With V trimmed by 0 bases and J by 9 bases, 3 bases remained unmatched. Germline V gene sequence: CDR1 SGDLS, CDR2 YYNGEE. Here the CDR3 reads CASSVAGTGASPLHF. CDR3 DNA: TGTGCCAGCAGCGTAGCCGGGACAGGGGCTTCACCCCTCCACTTT.

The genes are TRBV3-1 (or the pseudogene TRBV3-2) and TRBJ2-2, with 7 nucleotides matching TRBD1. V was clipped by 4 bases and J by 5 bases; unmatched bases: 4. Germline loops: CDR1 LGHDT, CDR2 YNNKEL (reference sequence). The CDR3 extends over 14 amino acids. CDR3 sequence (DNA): TGTGCCAGCAGCCCGGAGACAGGGACCGGGGAGCTGTTTTTT. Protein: CASSPETGTGELFF.

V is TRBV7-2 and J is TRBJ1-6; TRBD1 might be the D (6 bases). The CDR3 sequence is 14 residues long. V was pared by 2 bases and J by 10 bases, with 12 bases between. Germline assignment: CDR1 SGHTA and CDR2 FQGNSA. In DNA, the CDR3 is TGTGCCAGCAGCTTACTTCAGGGGAAATCACCCCTCCACTTT. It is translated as CASSLLQGKSPLHF.

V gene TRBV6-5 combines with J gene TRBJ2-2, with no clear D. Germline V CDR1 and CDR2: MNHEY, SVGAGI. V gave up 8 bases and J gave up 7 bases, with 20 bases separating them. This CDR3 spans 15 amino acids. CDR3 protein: CASVMEPSNVGELFF. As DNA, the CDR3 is TGTGCCAGCGTTATGGAGCCGTCTAATGTCGGGGAGCTGTTTTTT.

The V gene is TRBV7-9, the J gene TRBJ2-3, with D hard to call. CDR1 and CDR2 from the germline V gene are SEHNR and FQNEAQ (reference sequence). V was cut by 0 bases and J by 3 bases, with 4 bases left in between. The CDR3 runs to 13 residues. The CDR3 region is CASSLARTDTQYF. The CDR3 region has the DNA TGTGCCAGCAGCTTAGCCCGGACAGATACGCAGTATTTT.

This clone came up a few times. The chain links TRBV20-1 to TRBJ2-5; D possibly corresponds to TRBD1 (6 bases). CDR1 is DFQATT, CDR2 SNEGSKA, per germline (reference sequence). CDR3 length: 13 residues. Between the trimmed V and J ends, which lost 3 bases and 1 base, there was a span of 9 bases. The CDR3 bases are TGCAGTGCTAGTGGACAGACCCAAGAGACCCAGTACTTC. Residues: CSASGQTQETQYF.

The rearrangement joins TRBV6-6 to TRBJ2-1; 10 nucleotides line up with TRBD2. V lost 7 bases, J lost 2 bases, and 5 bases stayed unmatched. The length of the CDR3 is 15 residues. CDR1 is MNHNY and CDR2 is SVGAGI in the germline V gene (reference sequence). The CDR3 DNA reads TGTGCCAGCACCCTAGCGGGGGCCACCTACAATGAGCAGTTCTTC. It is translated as CASTLAGATYNEQFF.

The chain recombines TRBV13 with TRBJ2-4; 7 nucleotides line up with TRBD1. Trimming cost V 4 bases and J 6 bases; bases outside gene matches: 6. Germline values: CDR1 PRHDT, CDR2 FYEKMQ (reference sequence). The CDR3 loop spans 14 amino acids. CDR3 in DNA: TGTGCCAGCAGCTCGAGACAGGGTGGAAACATTCAGTACTTC. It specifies CASSSRQGGNIQYF.

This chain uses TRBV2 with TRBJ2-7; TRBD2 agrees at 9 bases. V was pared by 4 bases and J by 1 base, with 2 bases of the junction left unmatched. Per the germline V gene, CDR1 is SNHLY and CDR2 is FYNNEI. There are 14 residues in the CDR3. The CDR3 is CASSASGVSYEQYF. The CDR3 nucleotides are TGTGCCAGCAGTGCTAGCGGGGTTTCCTACGAGCAGTACTTC.

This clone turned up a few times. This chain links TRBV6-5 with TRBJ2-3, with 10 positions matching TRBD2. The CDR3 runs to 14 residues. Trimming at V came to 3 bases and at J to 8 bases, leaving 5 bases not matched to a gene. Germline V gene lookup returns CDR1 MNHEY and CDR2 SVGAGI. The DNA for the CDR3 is TGTGCCAGCAGTTATCGCCTAGCGGGGGCTACGCAGTATTTT. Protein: CASSYRLAGATQYF.

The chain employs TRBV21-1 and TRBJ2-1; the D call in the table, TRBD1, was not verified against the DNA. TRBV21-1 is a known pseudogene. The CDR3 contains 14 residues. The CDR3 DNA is TGTGCCAGCAGCCTGGACACTCCTGGCAATGAGCAGTTCTTC. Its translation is CASSLDTPGNEQFF.

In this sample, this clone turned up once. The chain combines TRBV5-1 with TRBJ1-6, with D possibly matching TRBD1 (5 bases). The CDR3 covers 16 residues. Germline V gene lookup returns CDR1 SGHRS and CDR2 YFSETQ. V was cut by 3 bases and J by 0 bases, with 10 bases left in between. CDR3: CASSYTGDSYNSPLHF. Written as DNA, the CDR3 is TGCGCCAGCAGCTACACAGGCGACTCCTATAATTCACCCCTCCACTTT.

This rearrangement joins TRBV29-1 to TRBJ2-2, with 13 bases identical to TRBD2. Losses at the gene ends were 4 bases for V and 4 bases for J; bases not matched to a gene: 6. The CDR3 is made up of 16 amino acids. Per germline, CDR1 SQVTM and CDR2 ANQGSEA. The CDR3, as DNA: TGCAGCGTTGCAACCGGGACTAGCGGGACCACCGGGGAGCTGTTTTTT. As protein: CSVATGTSGTTGELFF.

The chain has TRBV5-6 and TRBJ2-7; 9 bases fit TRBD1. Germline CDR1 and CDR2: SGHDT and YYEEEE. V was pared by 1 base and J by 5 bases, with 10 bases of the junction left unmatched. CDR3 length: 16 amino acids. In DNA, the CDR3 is TGTGCCAGCAGCTTGTTAGGGTACAGGGGGCGGAACGAGCAGTACTTC. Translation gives CASSLLGYRGRNEQYF.

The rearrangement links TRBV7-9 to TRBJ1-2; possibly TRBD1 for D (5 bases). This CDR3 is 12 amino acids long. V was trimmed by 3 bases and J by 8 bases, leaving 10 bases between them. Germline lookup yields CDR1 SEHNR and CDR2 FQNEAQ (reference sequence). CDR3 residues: CASSFGGRGYTF. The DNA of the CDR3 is TGTGCCAGCAGCTTCGGGGGGAGAGGCTACACCTTC.

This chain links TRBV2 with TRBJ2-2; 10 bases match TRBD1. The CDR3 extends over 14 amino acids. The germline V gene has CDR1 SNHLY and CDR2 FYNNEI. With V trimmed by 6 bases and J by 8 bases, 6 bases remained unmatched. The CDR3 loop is CASSVDRGQGELFF. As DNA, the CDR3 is TGTGCCAGCAGCGTAGACAGGGGGCAAGGGGAGCTGTTTTTT.

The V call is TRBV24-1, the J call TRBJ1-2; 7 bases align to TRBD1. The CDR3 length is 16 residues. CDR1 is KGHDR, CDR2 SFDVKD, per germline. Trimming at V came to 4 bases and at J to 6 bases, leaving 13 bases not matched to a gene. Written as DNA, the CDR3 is TGTGCCACCAGTGACCCCAGACAGGGTGAGCGTCATGGCTACACCTTC. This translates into CATSDPRQGERHGYTF.

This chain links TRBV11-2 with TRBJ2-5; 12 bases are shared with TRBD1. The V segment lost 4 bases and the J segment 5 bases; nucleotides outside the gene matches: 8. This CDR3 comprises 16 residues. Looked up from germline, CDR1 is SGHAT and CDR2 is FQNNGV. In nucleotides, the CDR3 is TGTGCCAGCAGCTCCTCCGGGACAGGGGGCGTGGAGACCCAGTACTTC. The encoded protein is CASSSSGTGGVETQYF.

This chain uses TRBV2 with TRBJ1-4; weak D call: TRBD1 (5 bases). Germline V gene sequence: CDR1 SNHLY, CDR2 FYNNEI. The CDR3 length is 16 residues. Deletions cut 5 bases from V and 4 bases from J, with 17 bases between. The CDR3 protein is CASSPFTQGNNEKLFF. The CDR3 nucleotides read TGTGCCAGCAGTCCATTCACGCAGGGTAATAATGAAAAACTGTTTTTT.

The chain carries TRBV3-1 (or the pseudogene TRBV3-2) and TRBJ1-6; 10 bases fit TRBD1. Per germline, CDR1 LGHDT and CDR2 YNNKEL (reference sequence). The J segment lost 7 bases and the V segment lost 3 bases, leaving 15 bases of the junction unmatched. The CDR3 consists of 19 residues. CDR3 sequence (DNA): TGTGCCAGCAGCCAGACAGGGGGCTTTCGAGTGGGTGAAAATTCACCCCTCCACTTT. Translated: CASSQTGGFRVGENSPLHF.

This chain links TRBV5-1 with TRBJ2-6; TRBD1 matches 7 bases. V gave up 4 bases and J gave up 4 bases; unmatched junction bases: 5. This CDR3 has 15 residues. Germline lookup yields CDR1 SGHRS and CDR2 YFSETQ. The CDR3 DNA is TGCGCCAGCAGCGCCGGGACAGTCGGGGCCAACGTCCTGACTTTC. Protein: CASSAGTVGANVLTF.